The rows below give T cell receptor beta chains drawn from one sample of a study of blood T cell repertoires in COVID-19. The method was immunoSEQ multiplex PCR; TCRdb's version includes in-frame clones alone and lacks a portion of them. Among some 350,000 clones, over 75% were seen once, and the ten largest hold approximately 5.3%. Source material: PBMCs or T cells enriched from blood (not recorded which). The receptors shown here come from a woman aged 30 to 39 who had recovered from COVID-19. CDR3s include the opening cysteine and the closing phenylalanine or tryptophan. D genes are given only for firm matches. Clone size is stated in some rows and not others, as once, few, many or a class when expanded.

d_gene	j_gene	v_gene	abundance	CDR3nt	CDR3aa
NA	TRBJ2-7	TRBV5-6	NA	TGTGCCAGCAGCCGTCGCCTACAGGGAACAACCTACGAGCAGTACTTC	CASSRRLQGTTYEQYF
NA	TRBJ1-3	TRBV7-9	NA	TGTGCCAGCAGCTTACCGCGCAGGTTGGGAAACACCATATATTTT	CASSLPRRLGNTIYF
TRBD1	TRBJ1-5	TRBV19	once	TGTGCCAGTAGTATCCTGCACACAGGGGGCACTCAGCCCCAGCATTTT	CASSILHTGGTQPQHF
TRBD1	TRBJ1-2	TRBV28	NA	TGTGCCAGCAGTTCCCCAGGGACAGGGATTGGCTACACCTTC	CASSSPGTGIGYTF
TRBD2	TRBJ2-5	TRBV5-5	NA	TGTGCCAGCAGCCCGACTAGCGGGGCGGAGACCCAGTACTTC	CASSPTSGAETQYF
NA	TRBJ1-1	TRBV23-1	NA	TGCGCCAGCAGTCAATCATTAATGCAGGGGAACACTGAAGCTTTCTTT	CASSQSLMQGNTEAFF
NA	TRBJ1-2	TRBV29-1	NA	TGCAGCGTTGCCGATTACAGCCATGGCTACACCTTC	CSVADYSHGYTF
NA	TRBJ2-7	TRBV7-9	NA	TGTGCCAGCAGCTTATGGGCAGCCACAACCTACGAGCAGTACTTC	CASSLWAATTYEQYF
NA	TRBJ1-2	TRBV19	NA	TGTGCCAGTAATTCGGGAATCTATGGCTACACCTTC	CASNSGIYGYTF
NA	TRBJ1-2	TRBV6-2/TRBV6-3	NA	TGTGCCAGCAGTTACTCGAGCTACAGGAATGGCTACACCTTC	CASSYSSYRNGYTF
NA	TRBJ1-6	TRBV29-1	few	TGCAGCGTGACCCCCGGGGGGTATAATTCACCCCTCCACTTT	CSVTPGGYNSPLHF
NA	TRBJ2-4	TRBV11-2	NA	TGTGCCAGCAGCCGGGGAGGGGGTCGAAACATTCAGTACTTC	CASSRGGGRNIQYF
TRBD1	TRBJ2-3	TRBV10-3	NA	TGTGCCATCAGTGGGACAGGGTATTCAGATACGCAGTATTTT	CAISGTGYSDTQYF
NA	TRBJ2-3	TRBV12-3/TRBV12-4	once	TGTGCCAGCAGCCCGACTTCGGGTACGCAGTATTTT	CASSPTSGTQYF
TRBD1	TRBJ2-1	TRBV19	NA	TGTGCCAGTAGCCCAAACCACAGGGGAGAGCAGTTCTTC	CASSPNHRGEQFF
TRBD2	TRBJ2-5	TRBV18	NA	TGTGCCAGCTCACCACCGGGACTAGCGGGGGGTCAAGAGACCCAGTACTTC	CASSPPGLAGGQETQYF
TRBD1	TRBJ1-2	TRBV28	NA	TGTGCCAGCACGAAACAGGGGCCGGGTTACGGCTACACCTTC	CASTKQGPGYGYTF
NA	TRBJ1-1	TRBV11-2	NA	TGTGCCAGCAGCTTGGGGGCTTCTAGCACTGAAGCTTTCTTT	CASSLGASSTEAFF
NA	TRBJ1-2	TRBV27	once	TGTGCCAGCAGTTTCTCGGGTAACTATGGCTACACCTTC	CASSFSGNYGYTF
NA	TRBJ1-5	TRBV19	NA	TGTGCCAGTAGTATCCAGGCAGGCCATAGCAATCAGCCCCAGCATTTT	CASSIQAGHSNQPQHF
NA	TRBJ2-5	TRBV5-4	NA	TGTGCCAGCAGCCAACCACGGAGGGGTTCCCAAGAGACCCAGTACTTC	CASSQPRRGSQETQYF
TRBD2	TRBJ2-5	TRBV5-6	NA	TGTGCCAGCAGCCCGAGACTAGCGGGGGAAGAGACCCAGTACTTC	CASSPRLAGEETQYF
NA	TRBJ1-5	TRBV7-8	NA	TGTGCCAGCAGCTTAGACGGGCAGGGGTGGGATCAGCCCCAGCATTTT	CASSLDGQGWDQPQHF
TRBD2	TRBJ2-1	TRBV5-1	NA	TGCGCCAGCAGCTCCCCCAAAGCGGGGGACGCCTACAATGAGCAGTTCTTC	CASSSPKAGDAYNEQFF
NA	TRBJ2-3	TRBV25-1	once	TGTGCCAGCAGTGATACAGGGGGGGCAGATACGCAGTATTTT	CASSDTGGADTQYF
TRBD1	TRBJ2-1	TRBV4-1	NA	TGCGCCAGCAGCCCTTGGACAGGGATCAACAATGAGCAGTTCTTC	CASSPWTGINNEQFF
NA	TRBJ1-2	TRBV28	few	TGTGCCAGCAGTCGACAGCGAGTTGATAACTATGGCTACACCTTC	CASSRQRVDNYGYTF
TRBD2	TRBJ2-1	TRBV27	NA	TGTGCCAGCAGGGTCCCCCCCGGGACTAGCGGGGGCGCGGGCCCAAACAATGAGCAGTTCTTC	CASRVPPGTSGGAGPNNEQFF
NA	TRBJ1-1	TRBV5-1	NA	TGCGCCAGCAGCTTGACAGGGAACACTGAAGCTTTCTTT	CASSLTGNTEAFF